Included here is one TCR beta chain sequence, with context. This CDR3 comprises 11 residues. V lost 5 bases to trimming and J lost 6 bases, with 8 bases between them. The germline CDR1 and CDR2 sequences are DFQATT and SNEGSKA (reference sequence). This record comes from a study of blood T cell repertoires in COVID-19. Study-level background: Whether acute or convalescent, the COVID-19 samples came from the United States, Italy and Spain. The cDNA or gDNA used as material had been derived from T cells, B-cell-depleted T cells, or PBMCs.

Per the original methods: It was from reference gene primer amplification that nucleated cell counts were estimated. The repertoire was sequenced with immunoSEQ multiplex PCR; TCRdb's copy has only in-frame clones and lacks some. The V and J calls and clone size are taken from that table; D and trimming were inferred from the DNA. The table records tens of thousands of clones, 87% of them present only once. Sequencing was performed on peripheral blood. This sequence joins TRBV20-1 and TRBJ2-1, with D perhaps TRBD2 (5 bases). This TCR derives from a human donor in a cohort sampled during active COVID-19. CDR3 nucleotide sequence: TGCAGTGCTGAGGAGGTCAATGAGCAGTTCTTC. Translating it yields CSAEEVNEQFF.